This TCR beta chain is from a study of blood T cell repertoires in COVID-19. Background on the study: Sites across the United States, Italy and Spain contributed samples from acute and convalescent COVID-19. The analysed material was cDNA or gDNA that came from T cells, B-cell-depleted T cells, or PBMCs.

In the study's own analysis: Amplification of reference gene primers provided the estimated nucleated cell counts. TCRdb keeps only in-frame clones here, not all; method: immunoSEQ multiplex PCR. The D gene and trimming were derived from the DNA, and the V and J assignments and clone size from that table. This table holds 300,000 to 350,000 clones, approximately 90% found once. This CDR3 spans 13 amino acids. V was cut by 6 bases and J by 0 bases, with 8 bases left in between. In germline, CDR1 is MNHEY, CDR2 SVGAGI. This TCR was sampled from a man aged 18 to 35 with active or convalescent COVID-19. Sequenced sample: peripheral blood. The V and J genes are TRBV6-5 and TRBJ1-1; D uncertain. CDR3 in amino acids: CASSRGVNTEAFF. In DNA form, the CDR3 reads TGTGCCAGCAGCCGAGGCGTGAACACTGAAGCTTTCTTT.